Listed below are T cell receptor beta chains from one sample, sequenced in a study of blood T cell repertoires in COVID-19. Libraries were prepared by immunoSEQ multiplex PCR; TCRdb keeps only in-frame clonotypes and omits some of them. The table has a few hundred thousand clones, about 87% seen once. Sequenced material: PBMCs or T cells enriched from blood (not recorded which). All receptors derive from a woman between 50 and 59 years old who had recovered from COVID-19. Each CDR3 is given with its conserved first and last residue. D genes are given only for firm matches. Rows give clone size only sometimes, using once, few, many, or a class for an expanded clone.

d_gene	v_gene	abundance	j_gene	CDR3nt	CDR3aa
TRBD2	TRBV19	.	TRBJ2-1	TGTGCCAGTAGCAAACTAGCGGGGGGGCCCTGGGTTGAGCAGTTCTTC	CASSKLAGGPWVEQFF
.	TRBV10-3	.	TRBJ1-2	TGTGCCATCAGTGTTTCCGGGGAGGATACCACCAACTATGGCTACACCTTC	CAISVSGEDTTNYGYTF
.	TRBV6-1	.	TRBJ1-6	TGTGCCAGCAGTGATCATGGGGGGGGATGGGATTCACCCCTCCACTTT	CASSDHGGGWDSPLHF
.	TRBV27	once	TRBJ1-5	TGTGCCAGCAGTACCTATAGCAATCAGCCCCAGCATTTT	CASSTYSNQPQHF
.	TRBV7-2	.	TRBJ2-7	TGTGCCAGCAGCTTAGTTTCAGGCCTCCTTTTCTACGAGCAGTACTTC	CASSLVSGLLFYEQYF
TRBD1	TRBV6-5	.	TRBJ2-7	TGTGCCAGCAGTTACTGGGCAGGGGGAACGTACGAGCAGTACTTC	CASSYWAGGTYEQYF
TRBD1	TRBV7-2	.	TRBJ2-7	TGTGCCAGCAGCCGAATGGACAGGGGCGAGCAGTACTTC	CASSRMDRGEQYF
.	TRBV13	.	TRBJ1-2	TGTGCCAGCAGCTCCGACAGGAGCTATGGCTACACCTTC	CASSSDRSYGYTF
.	TRBV7-7	.	TRBJ2-3	TGTGCTAGCAGCTTAGGACCCAGGAATACGCAGTATTTT	CASSLGPRNTQYF
TRBD2	TRBV11-2	.	TRBJ2-1	TGTGCCAGCAGCTTAATGCTAGCGGGTACCAATGAGCAGTTCTTC	CASSLMLAGTNEQFF
.	TRBV10-3	.	TRBJ2-5	TGTGCCATCAGTGATACCAGGACCCAGTACTTC	CAISDTRTQYF
.	TRBV27	.	TRBJ2-7	TGTGCCAGCAGTTTAACAGGGAAGCTGAGCTACGAGCAGTACTTC	CASSLTGKLSYEQYF
.	TRBV27	.	TRBJ2-4	TGTGCCAGCAGTCCTCTCCCGGGGGGCATCAAAAACATTCAGTACTTC	CASSPLPGGIKNIQYF
TRBD2	TRBV28	.	TRBJ2-7	TGTGCCAGCCCCCGGGAGGGCTACGAGCAGTACTTC	CASPREGYEQYF
TRBD1	TRBV13	.	TRBJ1-2	TGTGCCAGCAGCTTAAGTCCAAGACAGGGGTATGGCTACACCTTC	CASSLSPRQGYGYTF
TRBD1	TRBV10-1	.	TRBJ1-4	TGCGCCAGCACCATGACAGGGGGGAATGAAAAACTGTTTTTT	CASTMTGGNEKLFF
.	TRBV4-2	.	TRBJ2-6	TGTGCCAGCAGCCAAGAGGCAGGGGTGGGCTCTGGGGCCAACGTCCTGACTTTC	CASSQEAGVGSGANVLTF
.	TRBV27	.	TRBJ1-1	TGTGCCAGCAGCCGCCACGGGAACACTGAAGCTTTCTTT	CASSRHGNTEAFF
TRBD2	TRBV9	.	TRBJ2-3	TGTGCCAGCAGCGTATCCCCTAGCGGGACTACAGATACGCAGTATTTT	CASSVSPSGTTDTQYF
TRBD1	TRBV6-4	.	TRBJ1-6	TGTGCCAGCAGCCGGGACAGAAATTCACCCCTCCACTTT	CASSRDRNSPLHF
TRBD1	TRBV19	.	TRBJ1-3	TGTGCCAGTAGTACCCGGGACAGGCTGCTTCGCGGAAACACCATATATTTT	CASSTRDRLLRGNTIYF
.	TRBV7-8	.	TRBJ2-3	TGTGCCAGCAGCTCACAGGGATTTTACACAGATACGCAGTATTTT	CASSSQGFYTDTQYF
TRBD1	TRBV18	.	TRBJ1-5	TGTGCCAGCTCACCAGACAGGGTAGTGCATCAGCCCCAGCATTTT	CASSPDRVVHQPQHF
.	TRBV24-1	.	TRBJ2-1	TGTGCCACCAGTCGGGGCAATGAGCAGTTCTTC	CATSRGNEQFF
TRBD2	TRBV27	.	TRBJ2-7	TGTGCCAGCAGTCTTGGACTAGCGGGGTACTACGAGCAGTACTTC	CASSLGLAGYYEQYF
.	TRBV27	few	TRBJ1-6	TGTGCCAGCAGCATCACAGGAACCTATAATTCACCCCTCCACTTT	CASSITGTYNSPLHF
.	TRBV6-5	.	TRBJ1-2	TGTGCCAGCAGTTACTCCAGGGGAGCTAACTATGGCTACACCTTC	CASSYSRGANYGYTF
.	TRBV5-5	.	TRBJ1-1	TGTGCCAGCAGCTCGTCAGGAGGGAACACTGAAGCTTTCTTT	CASSSSGGNTEAFF
TRBD2	TRBV6-4	.	TRBJ2-1	TGTGCCAGCAGTGACCGCTGGACTGGGTATAGCGGGGGGGATGACAATGAGCAGTTCTTC	CASSDRWTGYSGGDDNEQFF
TRBD1	TRBV4-1	.	TRBJ2-7	TGCGCCAGCAGCCTCTCTCAGGGGGACTCCTACGAGCAGTACTTC	CASSLSQGDSYEQYF
.	TRBV5-1	.	TRBJ2-7	TGCGCCAGCAGCACCCCGGGACACTACTACGAGCAGTACTTC	CASSTPGHYYEQYF
TRBD1	TRBV30	.	TRBJ2-1	TGTGCCTGGAGTGTCCAAAGGGACAGCAATGAGCAGTTCTTC	CAWSVQRDSNEQFF
TRBD1	TRBV6-2/TRBV6-3	.	TRBJ2-6	TGTGCCAGCAGTAACCCCGGGACAGTAATCTCTGGGGCCAACGTCCTGACTTTC	CASSNPGTVISGANVLTF
TRBD2	TRBV29-1	.	TRBJ2-3	TGCAGCGTTGGGCCTGGGAGGGCGTATTTT	CSVGPGRAYF
.	TRBV18	.	TRBJ1-2	TGTGCCAGCTCACCAGGTACAGGAAACTATGGCTACACCTTC	CASSPGTGNYGYTF
.	TRBV6-5	.	TRBJ1-1	TGTGCCAGCAGGACCGGGGTCATGAACACTGAAGCTTTCTTT	CASRTGVMNTEAFF
.	TRBV6-2/TRBV6-3	once	TRBJ1-2	TGTGCCAGCAGCCCTCAACAGGGCTTGGGCTATGGCTACACCTTC	CASSPQQGLGYGYTF
.	TRBV19	.	TRBJ2-2	TGTGCCAGTAGTACCCATCCAAAACAGACGACCGGGGAGCTGTTTTTT	CASSTHPKQTTGELFF
.	TRBV5-1	.	TRBJ2-1	TGCGCCAGCAGCTCGGAGGGGTCGATCGTGTACAATGAGCAGTTCTTC	CASSSEGSIVYNEQFF
.	TRBV28	.	TRBJ1-5	TGTGCCAGCAGTTTAGTTAGGGGCCCCCAGCCCCAGCATTTT	CASSLVRGPQPQHF
TRBD1	TRBV3-1/TRBV3-2	.	TRBJ2-4	TGTGCCAGCAGCCAAGGGACAGGGCTTTCAAACATTCAGTACTTC	CASSQGTGLSNIQYF
.	TRBV6-2/TRBV6-3	many	TRBJ1-2	TGTGCCAGCAGTTACTCTCTGGGCAGTCTCTATGGCTACACCTTC	CASSYSLGSLYGYTF
.	TRBV29-1	.	TRBJ2-1	TGCAGCGTCTCCGGGACTGACTCCTACAATGAGCAGTTCTTC	CSVSGTDSYNEQFF
.	TRBV3-1/TRBV3-2	few	TRBJ2-2	TGTGCCAGCAGCCGGGGACTTAACACCGGGGAGCTGTTTTTT	CASSRGLNTGELFF
.	TRBV6-2/TRBV6-3	.	TRBJ1-1	TGTGCCAGCAGTCCCTATGGCACTGAAGCTTTCTTT	CASSPYGTEAFF
.	TRBV18	.	TRBJ2-3	TGTGCCAGCCAGCGGGGCACAGATACGCAGTATTTT	CASQRGTDTQYF
.	TRBV20-1	.	TRBJ1-4	TGCAGTGCTAGTGCCGGGCCGAGTTCGGGAGGCGAAAAACTGTTTTTT	CSASAGPSSGGEKLFF
TRBD1	TRBV5-1	.	TRBJ2-2	TGCGCCAGCAGGGGACAGGTGGCCACCGGGGAGCTGTTTTTT	CASRGQVATGELFF
TRBD1	TRBV4-2	.	TRBJ1-5	TGTGCCAGCAGCCCATTGGGGCTTAAACAGGGGGCGGAATCCCAGCCCCAGCATTTT	CASSPLGLKQGAESQPQHF
.	TRBV28	.	TRBJ1-1	TGTGCCAGCAGTTTCCCGGACATCGGGGCTTTCTTT	CASSFPDIGAFF
TRBD1	TRBV30	few	TRBJ1-2	TGTGCCTGGAGTGGACAGGGATGGGATGGCTACACCTTC	CAWSGQGWDGYTF
.	TRBV7-9	once	TRBJ1-4	TGTGCCAGCAGCGCAGCCCGGGACATAGCTGAAAAACTGTTTTTT	CASSAARDIAEKLFF
TRBD1	TRBV7-9	.	TRBJ1-4	TGTGCCAGCAGCTTAAAGGGGGCGGTCTTCCAAAAACTGTTTTTT	CASSLKGAVFQKLFF
TRBD2	TRBV4-1	.	TRBJ2-5	TGCGCCAGCAGCAGACCGGGACTAGCGGGGGTGGGGACCCAGTACTTC	CASSRPGLAGVGTQYF
TRBD2	TRBV7-6	few	TRBJ2-1	TGTGCCAGCAGCTCCCCGCCTAGCGGGGTCTATGAGCAGTTCTTC	CASSSPPSGVYEQFF
.	TRBV11-2	.	TRBJ1-5	TGTGCCAGCAGCCCGGACTGGGGACAGCCCCAGCATTTT	CASSPDWGQPQHF
TRBD1	TRBV28	.	TRBJ2-5	TGTGCCAGCAGTCCCCCGGACAGGAAACTATTAGTCCAAGAGACCCAGTACTTC	CASSPPDRKLLVQETQYF
.	TRBV19	.	TRBJ1-6	TGTGCCAGTAGTGGCGGATGGTTTGAATCACCCCTCCACTTT	CASSGGWFESPLHF